This entry concerns a single T cell receptor (beta chain). Its antigen is unknown. The CDR3 sequence is 14 residues long. The germline V gene has CDR1 SGHVS and CDR2 FQNEAQ. Trimming took off 5 bases at V and 4 bases at J, with 14 bases between the two ends. This sample stems from a study of blood T cells in healthy people across ages. Study observations and caveats: Possibly confounding the expanded clonotype changes was the fact that donor CMV status was unknown.

A second PCR of about 7 to 12 cycles used a sample-barcoded 5' primer and a J-beta primer mix. TCRdb analysed the 5' RACE reads with MiXCR anew, one entry per CDR3 protein. Of around 2 million distinct CDR3 sequences in the sample, approximately 40% were seen once. The chain carries TRBV7-8 and TRBJ1-1, with D possibly TRBD1 on 5 matching bases. Sequenced: blood. The TCR comes from a human donor in good health. The CDR3 loop is CASSGARVRTEAFF. The CDR3 DNA reads TGTGCCAGCAGCGGAGCCAGGGTACGCACTGAAGCTTTCTTT.